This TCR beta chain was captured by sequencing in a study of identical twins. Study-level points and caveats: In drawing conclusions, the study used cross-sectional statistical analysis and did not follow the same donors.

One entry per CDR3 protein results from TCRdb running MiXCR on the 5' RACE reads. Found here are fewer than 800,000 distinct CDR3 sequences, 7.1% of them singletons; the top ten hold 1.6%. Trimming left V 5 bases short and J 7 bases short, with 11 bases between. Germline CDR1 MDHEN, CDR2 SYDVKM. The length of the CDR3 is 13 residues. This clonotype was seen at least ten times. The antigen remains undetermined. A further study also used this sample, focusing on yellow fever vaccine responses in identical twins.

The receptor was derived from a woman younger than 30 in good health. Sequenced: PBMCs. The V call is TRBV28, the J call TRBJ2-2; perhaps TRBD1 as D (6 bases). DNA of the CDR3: TGTGCCAGCAGTCCAACAGGGATCGGGGAGCTGTTTTTT. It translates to CASSPTGIGELFF.